These 5 T cell receptor beta chains came from one sample sequenced in a study of a mutant IDH1 vaccine in newly diagnosed glioma (dated by TCRdb to the early 2020s). This sample's time point label indicates: baseline, week 1 (first vaccination visit). Sample treatment or condition, as interpreted from the label and publication: pre-vaccination baseline after standard-of-care therapy. Library creation used the immunoSEQ multiplex PCR assay. The source is immuneACCESS, and TCRdb retained only in-frame sequences with V and J called. Part of the clones is not carried over; for the studies checked, unresolved V genes explain less than half of this, and the remainder is unexplained. The sample contains tens of thousands of clones, roughly 85% of them found a single time. 7% to 9% of the sample rests with the top ten. The sequenced sample was PBMCs, obtained from a glioma patient treated with radiotherapy, temozolomide or both. Receptors originate from a woman in her forties or fifties with glioma.

The chain combines TRBV5-4 with TRBJ1-4; a possible D gene is TRBD1 (6 bases). The V end was cut by 4 bases, the J end by 2 bases, with 12 bases between. The CDR3 loop spans 15 amino acids. Germline V gene lookup returns CDR1 SGHNT and CDR2 YYREEE (reference sequence). This chain's CDR3 is CASSRTGLTNEKLFF. The CDR3 DNA reads as TGTGCCAGCAGCCGTACAGGGCTGACTAATGAAAAACTGTTTTTT. Supplemented by reference TRBV5-4 and TRBJ1-4, the full variable domain reads ETGVTQSPTHLIKTRGQQVTLRCSSQSGHNTVSWYQQALGQGPQFIFQYYREEENGRGNFPPRFSGLQFPNYSSELNVNALELDDSALYLCASSRTGLTNEKLFFGSGTQLSVL.

The chain recombines TRBV7-2 with TRBJ1-1; D unclear. Germline CDR1 SGHTA, CDR2 FQGNSA. V was clipped by 1 base and J by 0 bases, with 9 bases between them. The CDR3 is 15 residues long. As DNA, the CDR3 is TGTGCCAGCAGCTTAGGTATCGGGATGAACACTGAAGCTTTCTTT. Translation gives CASSLGIGMNTEAFF.

This clone came up once. V gene TRBV6-5 combines with J gene TRBJ2-7, with 7 bases fitting TRBD1. The germline CDR1 and CDR2 sequences are MNHEY and SVGAGI. The length of the CDR3 is 13 residues. V dropped 5 bases and J dropped 4; count of bases not matched to a gene: 5. The CDR3 protein is CASSRQGRYEQYF. Here the CDR3 DNA reads TGTGCCAGCAGTCGACAGGGTAGATACGAGCAGTACTTC.

Here the CDR3 DNA reads TGTGCCAGCAGTGAAATTCTCCTCCGAAAAGCTAACTATGGCTACACCTTC. Encoded protein: CASSEILLRKANYGYTF. This sequence joins TRBV6-1 and TRBJ1-2, with D uncertain. Trimming took 2 bases from V and 0 from J, leaving 16 bases between them. The CDR3 consists of 17 residues. The germline CDR1 and CDR2 sequences are MNHNS and SASEGT.

The chain couples TRBV28 to TRBJ2-7, with TRBD2 matching over 7 bases. The V segment lost 8 bases and the J segment 5 bases; nucleotides outside the gene matches: 12. The CDR3 length is 14 residues. Germline-derived CDR1 and CDR2 are MDHEN and SYDVKM. CDR3 coding DNA: TGTGCCAGCTTGGGGGGGGTAGCGAGGGACGAGCAGTACTTC. Its translation is CASLGGVARDEQYF.